Each of the 12 T cell receptor beta chains below was sequenced from the same sample in a study of post-analysis software for immune sequencing data. General study findings and limits: Controls showed lower frequencies than patients for 4 or 5 TRBV segments, and TRBV5-6, TRBV5-1 and TRBV20-1 were among these.

Antigen specificity for these receptors is unknown. Built from TCR beta cDNA, the libraries had unique molecular identifiers in them. TCRdb itself ran the PCR reads through MiXCR, one entry per CDR3 protein. The sample has more than 500,000 distinct CDR3 sequences, 30% to 40% seen once. The sequenced sample was blood. All receptors come from a girl aged 2-17 years with multiple sclerosis.

This clonotype was detected only a few times. The chain has TRBV18 and TRBJ2-5; tentative D call: TRBD1 (5 bases). This CDR3 has 16 residues. CDR1 is KGHSH and CDR2 is LQKENI in the germline V gene. V lost 3 bases and J lost 5, with 19 bases in between. For the CDR3, the DNA is TGTGCCAGCTCACCTATTAGGGGTCAAACCGGGGAGACCCAGTACTTC. It yields the protein CASSPIRGQTGETQYF.

The table lists this clonotype with many counts. The chain links TRBV5-1 to TRBJ1-2; TRBD1 might be the D (5 bases). Germline V gives CDR1 SGHRS, CDR2 YFSETQ. The CDR3 is 14 residues long. V lost 1 base and J 6 bases, leaving 13 bases between the germline ends. In DNA form, the CDR3 reads TGCGCCAGCAGCTTGTGGCAGGAAGGGGATGGCTACACCTTC. Its translation: CASSLWQEGDGYTF.

The chain couples TRBV27 to TRBJ2-5, with TRBD2 as a possible D gene (5 bases). The DNA matches TRBJ2-7 better at its end, which makes the J call doubtful. The CDR3 sequence is 12 residues long. CDR1 is MNHEY and CDR2 is SMNVEV in the germline V gene (reference sequence). The CDR3 loop reads CASSYGIGEQYF. Written as DNA, the CDR3 is TGTGCCAGCAGTTACGGGATTGGCGAGCAGTACTTC.

This clonotype has a handful of counts. This chain uses TRBV6-1 with TRBJ2-5, with D perhaps matching TRBD2 (5 bases). The germline V gene has CDR1 MNHNS and CDR2 SASEGT. The CDR3 covers 11 residues. Trimming stripped 10 bases from V and 5 bases from J, with 11 bases between. This CDR3 is CATLLGETQYF. The CDR3 nucleotides are TGTGCCACCTTACTAGGGGAGACCCAGTACTTC.

The chain couples TRBV5-1 to TRBJ2-5, with 8 bases aligning to TRBD2. The CDR3 spans 15 residues. J gave up 5 bases and V 0 bases, and 6 bases lay outside the gene matches. In germline, CDR1 is SGHRS, CDR2 YFSETQ. The CDR3: CASSLVSGGPETQYF. As DNA, the CDR3 is TGCGCCAGCAGCTTGGTGAGCGGGGGTCCGGAGACCCAGTACTTC.

At least ten counts were recorded for this clonotype. V is TRBV10-3 and J is TRBJ2-5; D gene uncertain. The germline V gene has CDR1 ENHRY and CDR2 SYGVKD. The V end lost 4 bases, the J end lost 4 bases, and 7 bases lay between the germline ends. The CDR3 consists of 12 residues. The DNA for the CDR3 is TGTGCCATCAGTGCAGCGAGAGAGACCCAGTACTTC. Its translation: CAISAARETQYF.

V is TRBV9 and J is TRBJ2-7, with TRBD1 matching over 9 bases. Germline values: CDR1 SGDLS, CDR2 YYNGEE. CDR3 size: 16 residues. V lost 3 bases, J lost 2 bases, and 9 bases stayed unmatched. The CDR3 DNA reads as TGTGCCAGCAGCGCTACAGGGGGCCCTTCCACCTACGAGCAGTACTTC. Its protein is CASSATGGPSTYEQYF.

In its sample, this clonotype was seen a few times. The chain links TRBV5-1 to TRBJ2-7; D is uncertain. The CDR3 length is 13 residues. Deletions cut 1 base from V and 5 bases from J, with 10 bases between. Germline V CDR1 and CDR2: SGHRS, YFSETQ. CDR3 amino acids: CASSLFPDDEQYF. CDR3 bases: TGCGCCAGCAGCTTGTTCCCGGATGACGAGCAGTACTTC.

There are many counts of this clonotype. The chain couples TRBV7-6 to TRBJ2-3; 10 positions agree with TRBD2. The junction had 7 bases not matched to a gene; V was cut back by 1 base and J by 0 bases. The CDR3 loop spans 18 amino acids. Looked up from germline, CDR1 is SGHVS and CDR2 is FNYEAQ. The CDR3 bases are TGTGCCAGCAGCTTAGGCGCTAGCGGGGGAGCTAGCACAGATACGCAGTATTTT. Translated, it gives CASSLGASGGASTDTQYF.

This clonotype showed up many times. This sequence joins TRBV4-2 and TRBJ2-3; 15 bases are shared with TRBD2. Germline lookup yields CDR1 LGHNA and CDR2 YNFKEQ. V shed 4 bases and J 6 bases; nucleotides not matched to a gene: 5. This CDR3 comprises 16 residues. CDR3 DNA sequence: TGTGCCAGCAGCCCGGGACTAGCGGGGGGCTGGGATACGCAGTATTTT. Amino acids: CASSPGLAGGWDTQYF.

This clonotype was counted only a few times. The chain combines TRBV7-2 with TRBJ2-1; a possible D gene is TRBD2 (6 bases). The V gene's germline CDR1 is SGHTA and CDR2 FQGNSA. This CDR3 has 14 residues. V shed 2 bases and J shed 4 bases, with 9 bases lying between them. CDR3 protein: CASSLSAGYNEQFF. DNA for the CDR3: TGTGCCAGCAGCTTATCAGCGGGTTACAATGAGCAGTTCTTC.

This clonotype was observed a handful of times. V gene TRBV27 combines with J gene TRBJ1-1; D ambiguous. In germline, CDR1 is MNHEY, CDR2 SMNVEV (reference sequence). CDR3 length equals 13 residues. The V and J ends lost 5 bases and 7 bases respectively, with 14 bases between them. CDR3 sequence (DNA): TGTGCCAGCAGTCCCCGTTCAGCTATTGAAGCTTTCTTT. It translates to CASSPRSAIEAFF.